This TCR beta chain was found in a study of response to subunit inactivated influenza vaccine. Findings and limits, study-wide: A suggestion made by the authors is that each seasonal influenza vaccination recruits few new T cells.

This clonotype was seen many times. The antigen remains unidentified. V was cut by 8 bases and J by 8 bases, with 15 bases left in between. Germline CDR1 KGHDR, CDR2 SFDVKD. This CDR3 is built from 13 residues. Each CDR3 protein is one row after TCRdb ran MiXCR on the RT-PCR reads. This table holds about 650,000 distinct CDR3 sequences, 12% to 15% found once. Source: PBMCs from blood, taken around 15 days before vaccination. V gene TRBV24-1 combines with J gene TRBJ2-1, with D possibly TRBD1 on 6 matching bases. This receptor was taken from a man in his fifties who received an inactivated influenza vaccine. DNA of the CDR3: TGTGCCACCAACCCGAGTGGGGGCGATGAGCAGTTCTTC. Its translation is CATNPSGGDEQFF.